This TCR beta chain was recovered during a study of blood T cell repertoires in COVID-19. This table comes from immunoSEQ multiplex PCR, and its TCRdb copy is limited to in-frame clones, with some not included. Of around 250,000 clones listed, around 84% are singletons. Trimming took 5 bases from V and 13 from J, leaving 41 bases between them. CDR3 size: 20 residues. From germline, CDR1 is WNHNN and CDR2 SYGVQD (reference sequence). Input material: PBMCs or T cells enriched from blood (not recorded which). This receptor was identified in a man aged 35-49 years who had been exposed to COVID-19. V gene TRBV10-1 combines with J gene TRBJ1-2; D perhaps matches TRBD1 (5 bases). CDR3 coding DNA: TGCGCCAGCAGTCCGGGACTCGAAGTCCAGGGCCCCCGTAACGGATGGCGAGGCACCTTC. Translated: CASSPGLEVQGPRNGWRGTF.